These 31 T cell receptor beta chains share one sample of origin, sequenced in a study of blood T cell repertoires in COVID-19. Sequencing used immunoSEQ multiplex PCR; TCRdb keeps in-frame clones, though not all of them. The sample consists of fewer than 250,000 clones, approximately 78% of them appearing once. The sequencing input was peripheral blood. Source of these receptors: a woman aged 40 to 55 with acute or convalescent COVID-19.

The chain combines TRBV5-1 with TRBJ1-3; D unresolved. V lost 0 bases and J 0 bases, leaving 7 bases between the germline ends. Germline values: CDR1 SGHRS, CDR2 YFSETQ. This CDR3 has 15 residues. The CDR3 DNA follows: TGCGCCAGCAGCTTGGGGCAGGCCTCTGGAAACACCATATATTTT. Its translation: CASSLGQASGNTIYF.

The chain uses TRBV3-1 (or the pseudogene TRBV3-2) and TRBJ1-6, with TRBD1 matching 9 bases. Per the germline V gene, CDR1 is LGHDT and CDR2 is YNNKEL (reference sequence). This CDR3 has 13 residues. V lost 8 bases, J lost 8 bases, and 4 bases stayed unmatched. CDR3 nucleotides: TGTGCCAGCCGGACAGGGGAGGATTCACCCCTCCACTTT. Its translation: CASRTGEDSPLHF.

The chain is built from TRBV7-6 and TRBJ1-3, with 10 bases matching TRBD1. CDR3 length: 16 residues. With 1 base clipped from V and 0 bases from J, the junction kept 0 bases outside the gene matches. Germline lookup yields CDR1 SGHVS and CDR2 FNYEAQ. The CDR3 protein is CASSLGTGGSGNTIYF. In nucleotides, the CDR3 is TGTGCCAGCAGCTTAGGGACAGGGGGCTCTGGAAACACCATATATTTT.

Points on this clone: Other DNA sequences from this sample encode an identical CDR3 as well. The chain has TRBV11-2 and TRBJ1-1, with 8 positions matching TRBD1. Losses at the gene ends were 5 bases for V and 5 bases for J; bases not matched to a gene: 4. The length of the CDR3 is 13 residues. Germline V lookup: CDR1 SGHAT, CDR2 FQNNGV. This chain's CDR3 is CASSPTGGTEAFF. The CDR3 DNA reads TGTGCCAGCAGCCCTACAGGGGGGACTGAAGCTTTCTTT.

This clone was recorded a few times. The chain has TRBV2 and TRBJ2-1, with TRBD1 as a possible D gene (5 bases). This CDR3 has 12 residues. In germline, CDR1 is SNHLY, CDR2 FYNNEI. Between the trimmed V and J ends, which lost 6 bases and 9 bases, there was a span of 12 bases. CDR3 sequence: CASRGVKSEQFF. The CDR3 DNA is TGTGCCAGCAGAGGGGTGAAGAGTGAGCAGTTCTTC.

The chain carries TRBV11-3 and TRBJ1-1, with 11 positions matching TRBD1. The CDR3 is 15 residues long. Trimming at V came to 5 bases and at J to 4 bases, leaving 6 bases not matched to a gene. The germline V gene has CDR1 SGHNT and CDR2 YENEEA. CDR3 DNA: TGTGCCAGCAGCCCGGGACAGGGGGAAAGCACTGAAGCTTTCTTT. Residues: CASSPGQGESTEAFF.

The chain uses TRBV10-2 and TRBJ1-2; the match to TRBD1 covers 7 bases. This CDR3 is built from 14 residues. From germline, CDR1 is WSHSY and CDR2 SAAADI. With 3 bases clipped from V and 4 bases from J, the junction kept 5 bases outside the gene matches. The CDR3 spells CASSERGLVYGYTF. The CDR3 DNA reads TGCGCCAGCAGTGAAAGGGGGCTAGTCTATGGCTACACCTTC.

This clone has only one observation. The gene calls are TRBV4-1 and TRBJ2-7, with D tentatively TRBD1 (6 bases). V lost 1 base and J lost 3, with 13 bases in between. Germline V gives CDR1 MGHRA, CDR2 YSYEKL. CDR3 length equals 15 residues. The CDR3 sequence is CASSQVQQGNYEQYF. The CDR3 nucleotides read TGCGCCAGCAGCCAAGTGCAACAGGGTAACTACGAGCAGTACTTC.

In its sample, this clone was seen once. The gene calls are TRBV6-2 or TRBV6-3 and TRBJ2-1; D might be TRBD2 (5 bases). The CDR3 totals 12 residues. Looked up from germline, CDR1 is MNHEY and CDR2 is SVGEGT. Trimming cost V 2 bases and J 13 bases, with 12 bases left between them. The CDR3 here is CASSYRSSNQFF. DNA of the CDR3: TGTGCCAGCAGTTACCGGTCTAGCAACCAGTTCTTC.

The rearrangement links TRBV11-3 to TRBJ2-1; TRBD2 aligns across 11 bases. J gave up 7 bases and V 4 bases, and 6 bases lay outside the gene matches. This CDR3 contains 15 residues. Germline V lookup: CDR1 SGHNT, CDR2 YENEEA. The CDR3 is CASSSTSGGSNEQFF. The CDR3 DNA is TGTGCCAGCAGCTCCACTAGCGGGGGTAGTAATGAGCAGTTCTTC.

The chain's CDR3 is CASRRLAENNEQFF. The CDR3 DNA reads as TGTGCCAGTAGGCGACTAGCGGAAAACAATGAGCAGTTCTTC. V gene TRBV19 combines with J gene TRBJ2-1, with 9 bases lining up with TRBD2. Germline-derived CDR1 and CDR2 are LNHDA and SQIVND (reference sequence). V was clipped by 6 bases and J by 5 bases; unmatched bases: 5. This CDR3 is 14 amino acids long.

The chain joins TRBV27 to TRBJ1-1; D uncertain. V lost 2 bases to trimming and J lost 7 bases, with 11 bases between them. Germline V gene data show CDR1 as MNHEY and CDR2 as SMNVEV (reference sequence). The CDR3 loop spans 13 amino acids. The CDR3 DNA reads as TGTGCCAGCAGTTTAAGAGGAGTCAGTGAAGCTTTCTTT. It codes for CASSLRGVSEAFF.

This chain joins TRBV3-1 (or the pseudogene TRBV3-2) and TRBJ2-1, with 9 bases identical to TRBD2. The CDR3 consists of 16 residues. Germline CDR1 LGHDT, CDR2 YNNKEL (reference sequence). Trimming removed 5 bases from V and 5 bases from J; junction bases left unmatched: 10. CDR3 bases: TGTGCCAGCAGCTCATGGGCTAGCGGGGACAACAATGAGCAGTTCTTC. Translating it yields CASSSWASGDNNEQFF.

The chain uses TRBV27 and TRBJ2-1; TRBD2 matches at 14 bases. Germline V gene data show CDR1 as MNHEY and CDR2 as SMNVEV (reference sequence). V lost 5 bases, J lost 7 bases, and 4 bases stayed unmatched. The CDR3 runs to 15 residues. CDR3 sequence: CASSPGTSGSNEQFF. The DNA for the CDR3 is TGTGCCAGCAGTCCCGGGACTAGCGGGAGTAATGAGCAGTTCTTC.

The chain carries TRBV27 and TRBJ1-2; no reliable D call. The CDR3 extends over 13 amino acids. The germline V and J ends were trimmed by 0 bases and 8 bases, with 10 bases remaining between them. Germline V gene sequence: CDR1 MNHEY, CDR2 SMNVEV (reference sequence). The DNA of the CDR3 is TGTGCCAGCAGTTTATCGTCCCAGTTCGGCTACACCTTC. Translation: CASSLSSQFGYTF.

CDR3 in amino acids: CASSGSGNEQFF. The CDR3 DNA sequence: TGTGCCAGCAGCGGTAGCGGAAATGAGCAGTTCTTC. The chain is built from TRBV5-5 and TRBJ2-1; D may be TRBD2 (6 bases). V lost 4 bases and J lost 7, with 9 bases in between. The CDR3 is made up of 12 amino acids. Germline V CDR1 and CDR2: SGHKS, YYEKEE (reference sequence).

The rearrangement uses TRBV19 and TRBJ2-1, with D tentatively TRBD2 (6 bases). The germline gives CDR1 LNHDA, CDR2 SQIVND (reference sequence). Trimming removed 7 bases at V and 6 bases at J, with 16 bases between. CDR3 length: 14 residues. CDR3 in DNA: TGTGCCAGTAAGGCCTCCGGGACTCTCAATGAGCAGTTCTTC. This translates into CASKASGTLNEQFF.

The chain employs TRBV24-1 and TRBJ2-5; 12 bases match TRBD1. V dropped 1 base and J dropped 5; count of bases not matched to a gene: 16. The CDR3 spans 20 residues. Per germline, CDR1 KGHDR and CDR2 SFDVKD. CDR3 protein: CATSDLGTGTGGGRLETQYF. The CDR3 DNA reads as TGTGCCACCAGTGATTTAGGCACCGGGACAGGGGGCGGTCGTCTGGAGACCCAGTACTTC.

The chain is built from TRBV3-1 (or the pseudogene TRBV3-2) and TRBJ1-4; D is possibly TRBD1 (6 bases). CDR1 LGHDT and CDR2 YNNKEL come from the germline V gene (reference sequence). CDR3 length: 14 residues. The ends were cut back, 7 bases at V and 8 bases at J, with 17 bases in the middle. The CDR3 sequence is CASTLRGSMEKLFF. CDR3 DNA sequence: TGTGCCAGCACATTGAGGGGGTCGATGGAAAAACTGTTTTTT.

The sample holds a few counts of this clone. V usage is TRBV19 and J usage is TRBJ1-1, with 7 bases matching TRBD1. Germline CDR1 is LNHDA and CDR2 is SQIVND (reference sequence). The trim removed 3 bases at V and 1 base at J, leaving 14 bases unmatched. The CDR3 runs to 18 residues. The CDR3 spells CASSIKGPGQRQNTEAFF. CDR3 coding DNA: TGTGCCAGTAGTATCAAGGGCCCGGGACAGAGACAGAACACTGAAGCTTTCTTT.

V gene TRBV5-6 combines with J gene TRBJ1-1; a weak D match, TRBD1 (5 bases). Deletions cut 0 bases from V and 1 base from J, with 13 bases between. The CDR3 runs 16 residues. Looked up from germline, CDR1 is SGHDT and CDR2 is YYEEEE. CDR3 nucleotide sequence: TGTGCCAGCAGCTTGGAAGAGACAGCGACGAACACTGAAGCTTTCTTT. This encodes CASSLEETATNTEAFF.

The CDR3 coding sequence is TGTGCCAGCAGCCAAGTTGGACAGGGAGGGATGGGACATGGCTACACCTTC. This encodes CASSQVGQGGMGHGYTF. The rearrangement joins TRBV14 to TRBJ1-2; TRBD1 agrees at 8 bases. The CDR3 loop spans 17 amino acids. Germline V CDR1 and CDR2: SGHDN, FVKESK. V trimming: 1 base; J trimming: 6 bases; junction bases outside the gene matches: 13.

J is TRBJ2-3 and V is TRBV20-1; 9 nucleotides align to TRBD2. Per germline, CDR1 DFQATT and CDR2 SNEGSKA (reference sequence). The CDR3 runs to 15 residues. With 3 bases clipped from V and 2 bases from J, the junction kept 6 bases outside the gene matches. The CDR3 loop reads CSASNLAGYTDTQYF. DNA of the CDR3: TGCAGTGCTAGTAATCTAGCGGGGTACACAGATACGCAGTATTTT.

The chain links TRBV15 to TRBJ2-1, with D tentatively TRBD1 (6 bases). The germline CDR1 and CDR2 sequences are LNHNV and YYDKDF (reference sequence). The CDR3 runs 15 residues. V shed 5 bases and J shed 8 bases, with 19 bases lying between them. The CDR3, as DNA: TGTGCCACCAGCCCACGGATACAGGGTAGGCATGAGCAGTTCTTC. This encodes CATSPRIQGRHEQFF.

The chain has TRBV7-6 and TRBJ2-2; TRBD2 matches 7 bases. Losses at the gene ends were 3 bases for V and 0 bases for J; bases not matched to a gene: 1. The CDR3 loop spans 15 amino acids. Germline V lookup: CDR1 SGHVS, CDR2 FNYEAQ. The CDR3 is CASSLGGSNTGELFF. For the CDR3, the DNA is TGTGCCAGCAGCTTGGGGGGGTCGAACACCGGGGAGCTGTTTTTT.

J is TRBJ2-1 and V is TRBV7-8; maybe TRBD1 (6 bases). The CDR3 runs to 15 residues. Germline values: CDR1 SGHVS, CDR2 FQNEAQ. Trimming removed 4 bases at V and 2 bases at J, with 12 bases between. This CDR3 is CASSYRTETYNEQFF. DNA for the CDR3: TGTGCCAGCAGCTATCGGACAGAGACCTACAATGAGCAGTTCTTC.

The chain joins TRBV6-5 to TRBJ1-5; maybe TRBD1 (6 bases). This CDR3 is built from 13 residues. Trimming removed 8 bases at V and 7 bases at J, with 15 bases between. In germline, CDR1 is MNHEY, CDR2 SVGAGI. The CDR3 loop is CASFRGGEQPQHF. The CDR3 nucleotides are TGTGCCAGCTTCAGGGGTGGGGAGCAGCCCCAGCATTTT.

This chain joins TRBV14 and TRBJ1-2, with 7 bases fitting TRBD1. The CDR3 is 16 residues long. From germline, CDR1 is SGHDN and CDR2 FVKESK. V shed 2 bases, J shed 6 bases, and the junction held 12 bases outside the gene matches. This CDR3 reads CASSQRGTGAYDGYTF. For the CDR3, the DNA is TGTGCCAGCAGCCAACGCGGAACAGGGGCTTATGATGGCTACACCTTC.

The J gene is TRBJ1-1, the V gene TRBV6-5, with D possibly matching TRBD1 (6 bases). This CDR3 region has 13 residues. Trimming left V 3 bases short and J 4 bases short, with 9 bases between. Germline V lookup: CDR1 MNHEY, CDR2 SVGAGI. The CDR3 DNA reads TGTGCCAGCAGTTATGGGGGGGCCACTGAAGCTTTCTTT. It encodes CASSYGGATEAFF.

The chain uses TRBV21-1 and TRBJ1-1. TRBV21-1 is listed as a pseudogene. The CDR3 is made up of 16 amino acids. This CDR3 reads CASSKGGGRGDTEAFF. The CDR3 DNA reads as TGTGCCAGCAGCAAAGGAGGAGGGAGGGGGGACACTGAAGCTTTCTTT.

This chain joins TRBV11-3 and TRBJ2-3; 8 bases are shared with TRBD2. V trimming: 2 bases; J trimming: 6 bases; junction bases outside the gene matches: 7. CDR3 length: 15 amino acids. Germline-derived CDR1 and CDR2 are SGHNT and YENEEA. CDR3 nucleotide sequence: TGTGCCAGCAGCTTAACTAGCGGACTAGTGGATACGCAGTATTTT. As protein: CASSLTSGLVDTQYF. Combining the CDR3 with reference TRBV11-3 and TRBJ2-3 gives the whole variable domain EAGVVQSPRYKIIEKKQPVAFWCNPISGHNTLYWYLQNLGQGPELLIRYENEEAVDDSQLPKDRFSAERLKGVDSTLKIQPAELGDSAVYLCASSLTSGLVDTQYFGPGTRLTVL.